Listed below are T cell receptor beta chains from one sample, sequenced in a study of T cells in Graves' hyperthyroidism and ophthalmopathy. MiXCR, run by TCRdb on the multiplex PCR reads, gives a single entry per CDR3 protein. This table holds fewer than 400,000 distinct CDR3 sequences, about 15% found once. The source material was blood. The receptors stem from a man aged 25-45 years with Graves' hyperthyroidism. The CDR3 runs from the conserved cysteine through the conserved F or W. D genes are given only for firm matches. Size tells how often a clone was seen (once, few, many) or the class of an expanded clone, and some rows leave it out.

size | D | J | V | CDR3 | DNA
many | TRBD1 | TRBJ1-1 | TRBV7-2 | CASSFDRAMTEAFF | TGTGCCAGCAGCTTCGACAGGGCCATGACTGAAGCTTTCTTT
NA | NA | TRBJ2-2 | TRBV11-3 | CASSHGEAGELFF | TGTGCCAGCAGCCACGGGGAGGCCGGGGAGCTGTTTTTT
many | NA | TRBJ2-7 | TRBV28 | CASSLYGQNTAYEQYF | TGTGCCAGCAGTTTATATGGACAAAATACGGCCTACGAGCAGTACTTC
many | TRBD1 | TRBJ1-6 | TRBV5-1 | CASSLGQGNSPLHF | TGCGCCAGCAGCCTCGGACAGGGTAATTCACCCCTCCACTTT
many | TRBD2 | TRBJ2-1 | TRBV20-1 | CSARDPLWGGNPFEQFF | TGCAGTGCTAGAGATCCCCTCTGGGGGGGGAACCCGTTTGAGCAGTTCTTC
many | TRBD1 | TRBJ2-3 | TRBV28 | CASSPGQGVTHTQYF | TGTGCCAGCAGCCCGGGACAGGGGGTCACTCATACGCAGTATTTT
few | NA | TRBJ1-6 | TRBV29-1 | CSVQGSYNSPLHF | TGCAGCGTCCAGGGTTCCTATAATTCACCCCTCCACTTT
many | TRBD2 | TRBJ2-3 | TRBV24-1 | CATHSGTRTDTQYF | TGTGCCACTCATAGCGGGACCCGCACAGATACGCAGTATTTT
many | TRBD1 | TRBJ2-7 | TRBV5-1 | CASSWNRDRGEEQYF | TGCGCCAGCAGCTGGAACCGGGACAGGGGGGAGGAGCAGTACTTC
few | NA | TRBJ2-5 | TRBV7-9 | CASSTTKGYQETQYF | TGTGCCAGCAGCACCACCAAAGGGTACCAAGAGACCCAGTACTTC
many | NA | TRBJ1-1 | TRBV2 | CASSEQTHQNAEAFF | TGTGCCAGCAGTGAACAGACACACCAAAACGCTGAAGCTTTCTTT
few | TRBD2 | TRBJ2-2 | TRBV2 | CASSLPTSGGTGELFF | TGTGCCAGCAGCCTACCGACTAGCGGGGGCACCGGGGAGCTGTTTTTT
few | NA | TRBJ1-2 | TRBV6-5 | CASSYGQGRGYTF | TGTGCCAGCAGTTACGGTCAGGGGAGGGGCTACACCTTC
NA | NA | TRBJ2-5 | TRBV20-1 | CSARDTGGAGETQYF | TGCAGTGCTAGAGATACAGGGGGGGCGGGAGAGACCCAGTACTTC
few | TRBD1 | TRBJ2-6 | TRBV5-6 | CASSLAGTASSGANVLTF | TGTGCCAGCAGCTTGGCCGGGACAGCAAGCTCTGGGGCCAACGTCCTGACTTTC
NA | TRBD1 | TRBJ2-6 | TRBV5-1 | CASSKRQGNSGANVLTF | TGCGCCAGCAGCAAAAGACAGGGGAACTCTGGGGCCAACGTCCTGACTTTC
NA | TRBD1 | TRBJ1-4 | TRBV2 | CASRGQNEKLFF | TGTGCCAGCAGGGGACAGAATGAAAAACTGTTTTTT
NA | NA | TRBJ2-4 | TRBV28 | CASSRVRGLAKNIQYF | TGTGCCAGCAGCCGGGTGAGGGGTCTAGCCAAAAACATTCAGTACTTC
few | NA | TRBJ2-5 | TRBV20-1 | CSAGWGGAVQETQYF | TGCAGTGCCGGTTGGGGGGGCGCCGTCCAAGAGACCCAGTACTTC
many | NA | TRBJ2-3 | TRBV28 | CASSLFAGGQGGSTDTQYF | TGTGCCAGCAGTTTATTTGCAGGGGGGCAGGGCGGGAGCACAGATACGCAGTATTTT
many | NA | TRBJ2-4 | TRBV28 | CASSLLGQGLNIQYF | TGTGCCAGCAGTTTATTGGGGCAGGGGCTCAACATTCAGTACTTC
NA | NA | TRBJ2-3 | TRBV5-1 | CASSLTPRTDTQYF | TGCGCCAGCAGCTTGACCCCCCGCACAGATACGCAGTATTTT
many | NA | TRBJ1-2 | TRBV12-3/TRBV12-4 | CASSNLGGAQGYTF | TGTGCCAGCAGTAACCTCGGGGGGGCGCAGGGCTACACCTTC
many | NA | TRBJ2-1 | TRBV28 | CASSLNPPREQFF | TGTGCCAGCAGTTTGAACCCTCCGAGAGAGCAGTTCTTC
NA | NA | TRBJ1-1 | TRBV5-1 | CASSLASVNAEAFF | TGCGCCAGCAGCTTGGCCTCGGTGAACGCTGAAGCTTTCTTT
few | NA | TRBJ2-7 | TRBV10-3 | CAIGRGQIGYEQYF | TGTGCCATCGGTAGGGGACAAATTGGCTACGAGCAGTACTTC
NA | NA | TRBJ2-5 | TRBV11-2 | CASSLVQGPQETQYF | TGTGCCAGCAGCTTAGTGCAGGGGCCACAAGAGACCCAGTACTTC
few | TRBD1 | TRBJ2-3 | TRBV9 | CASSVTGDEGDTQYF | TGTGCCAGCAGCGTGACAGGGGACGAGGGAGATACGCAGTATTTT
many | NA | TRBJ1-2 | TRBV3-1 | CASSQGLGSYGYTF | TGTGCCAGCAGCCAGGGTCTCGGTAGCTATGGCTACACCTTC
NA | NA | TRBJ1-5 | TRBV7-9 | CASSLSGGLRQPQHF | TGTGCCAGCAGCTTATCGGGTGGGCTACGGCAGCCCCAGCATTTT
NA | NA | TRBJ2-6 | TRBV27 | CASRGAAASGANVLTF | TGTGCCAGCAGGGGGGCTGCGGCCTCTGGGGCCAACGTCCTGACTTTC
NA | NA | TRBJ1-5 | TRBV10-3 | CAISRDDNQPQHF | TGTGCCATCAGCCGGGACGACAATCAGCCCCAGCATTTT
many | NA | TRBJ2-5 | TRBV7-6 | CASSLTRSTETQYF | TGTGCCAGCAGCTTAACCAGATCTACGGAGACCCAGTACTTC
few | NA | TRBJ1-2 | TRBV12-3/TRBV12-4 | CGMAGIIYGYTF | TGTGGTATGGCGGGCATCATCTATGGCTACACCTTC
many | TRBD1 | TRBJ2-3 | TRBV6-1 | CASSYFGTGTDTQYF | TGTGCCAGCAGTTACTTCGGGACAGGGACAGATACGCAGTATTTT
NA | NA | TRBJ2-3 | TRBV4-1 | CASSQGWRDTQYF | TGCGCCAGCAGCCAAGGGTGGCGCGATACGCAGTATTTT
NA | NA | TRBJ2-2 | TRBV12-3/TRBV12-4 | CASSLTLEELFF | TGTGCCAGCAGTTTAACTCTGGAGGAGCTGTTTTTT
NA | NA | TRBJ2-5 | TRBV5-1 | CASSFQVQETQYF | TGCGCCAGCAGCTTCCAGGTACAAGAGACCCAGTACTTC
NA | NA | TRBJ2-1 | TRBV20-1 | CSARSLGEQFF | TGCAGTGCTAGATCCCTCGGTGAGCAGTTCTTC
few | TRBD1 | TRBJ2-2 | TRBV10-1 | CASSKGQGATGELFF | TGCGCCAGCAGTAAGGGACAGGGGGCCACCGGGGAGCTGTTTTTT
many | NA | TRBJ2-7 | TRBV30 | CAWSVAEDYEQYF | TGTGCCTGGAGTGTAGCAGAAGACTACGAGCAGTACTTC
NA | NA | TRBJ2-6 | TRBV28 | CASSGAHSGANVLAF | TGTGCCAGCAGCGGAGCCCACTCTGGGGCCAACGTCCTGGCTTTC
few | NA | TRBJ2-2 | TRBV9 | CASSVAPGLNTGELFF | TGTGCCAGCAGCGTAGCCCCGGGACTCAACACCGGGGAGCTGTTTTTT
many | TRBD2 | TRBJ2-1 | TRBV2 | CASSWEGFNEQFF | TGTGCCAGCAGTTGGGAGGGGTTCAATGAGCAGTTCTTC
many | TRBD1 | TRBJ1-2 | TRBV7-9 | CASSLYAGGGYGYTF | TGTGCCAGCAGCTTATACGCAGGGGGCGGCTATGGCTACACCTTC
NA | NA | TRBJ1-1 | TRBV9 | CASSVGWAGETEAFF | TGTGCCAGCAGCGTAGGTTGGGCGGGGGAGACTGAAGCTTTCTTT
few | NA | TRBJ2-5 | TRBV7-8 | CASSPRRFGIQETQYF | TGTGCCAGCAGCCCCCGGCGGTTCGGAATCCAAGAGACCCAGTACTTC
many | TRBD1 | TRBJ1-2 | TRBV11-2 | CASSRQGTYGYTF | TGTGCCAGCAGCCGACAGGGGACCTATGGCTACACCTTC
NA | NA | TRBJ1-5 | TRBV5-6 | CASGMFDSNQPQHF | TGTGCCTCAGGGATGTTTGACAGCAATCAGCCCCAGCATTTT
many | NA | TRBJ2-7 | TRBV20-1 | CSARDSGVGYEQYF | TGCAGTGCTAGAGATTCGGGGGTAGGGTACGAGCAGTACTTC
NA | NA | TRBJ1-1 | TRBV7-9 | CASSTSPRGLNTEAFF | TGTGCCAGCAGCACCTCCCCCAGGGGATTGAACACTGAAGCTTTCTTT
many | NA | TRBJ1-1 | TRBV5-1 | CASSLGGAFF | TGCGCCAGCAGCTTGGGGGGGGCTTTCTTT